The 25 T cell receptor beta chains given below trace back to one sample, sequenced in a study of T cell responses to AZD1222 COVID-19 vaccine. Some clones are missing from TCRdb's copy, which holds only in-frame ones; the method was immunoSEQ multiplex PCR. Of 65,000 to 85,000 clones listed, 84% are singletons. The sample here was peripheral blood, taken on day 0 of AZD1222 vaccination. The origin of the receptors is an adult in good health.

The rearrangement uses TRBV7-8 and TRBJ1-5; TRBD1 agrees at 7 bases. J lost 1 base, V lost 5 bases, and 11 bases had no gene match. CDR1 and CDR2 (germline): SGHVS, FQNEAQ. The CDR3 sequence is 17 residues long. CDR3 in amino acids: CASSLRAGGHSNQPQHF. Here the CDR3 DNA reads TGTGCCAGCAGCCTTAGGGCAGGGGGTCACAGCAATCAGCCCCAGCATTTT. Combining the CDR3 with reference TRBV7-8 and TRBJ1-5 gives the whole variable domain GAGVSQSPRYKVAKRGQDVALRCDPISGHVSLFWYQQALGQGPEFLTYFQNEAQLDKSGLPSDRFFAERPEGSVSTLKIQRTQQEDSAVYLCASSLRAGGHSNQPQHFGDGTRLSIL.

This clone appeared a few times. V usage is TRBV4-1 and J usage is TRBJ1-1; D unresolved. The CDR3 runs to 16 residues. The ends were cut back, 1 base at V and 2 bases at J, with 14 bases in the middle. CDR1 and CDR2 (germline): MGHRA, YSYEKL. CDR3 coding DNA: TGCGCCAGCAGCCAAGTAGACATGGGATTTAACACTGAAGCTTTCTTT. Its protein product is CASSQVDMGFNTEAFF.

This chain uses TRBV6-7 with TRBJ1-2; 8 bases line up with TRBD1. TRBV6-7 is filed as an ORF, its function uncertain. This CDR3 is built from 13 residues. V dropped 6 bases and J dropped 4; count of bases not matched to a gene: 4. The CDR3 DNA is TGTGCCAGCAGCCCGGACAGGGCCTATGGCTACACCTTC. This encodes CASSPDRAYGYTF.

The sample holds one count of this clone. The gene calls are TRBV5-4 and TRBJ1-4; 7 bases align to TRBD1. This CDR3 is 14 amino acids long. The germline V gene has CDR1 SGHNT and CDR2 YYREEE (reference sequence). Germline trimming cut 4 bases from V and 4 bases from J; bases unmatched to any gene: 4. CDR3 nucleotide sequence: TGTGCCAGCAGCCCGACAGGGAATAATGAAAAACTGTTTTTT. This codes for CASSPTGNNEKLFF.

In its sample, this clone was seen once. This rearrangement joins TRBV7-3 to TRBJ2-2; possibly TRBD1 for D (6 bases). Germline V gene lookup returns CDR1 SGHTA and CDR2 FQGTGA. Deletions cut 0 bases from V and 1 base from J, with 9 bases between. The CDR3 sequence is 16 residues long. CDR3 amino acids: CASSLTTGKNTGELFF. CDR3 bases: TGTGCCAGCAGCTTAACCACAGGGAAGAACACCGGGGAGCTGTTTTTT. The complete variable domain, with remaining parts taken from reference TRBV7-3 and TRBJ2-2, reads GAGVSQTPSNKVTEKGKYVELRCDPISGHTALYWYRQSLGQGPEFLIYFQGTGAADDSGLPNDRFFAVRPEGSVSTLKIQRTERGDSAVYLCASSLTTGKNTGELFFGEGSRLTVL.

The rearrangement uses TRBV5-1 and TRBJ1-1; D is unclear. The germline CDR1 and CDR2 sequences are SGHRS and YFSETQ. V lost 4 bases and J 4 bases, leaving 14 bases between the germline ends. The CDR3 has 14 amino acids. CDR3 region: CASSLNSLGTEAFF. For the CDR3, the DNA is TGCGCCAGCAGCCTCAATTCCCTGGGCACTGAAGCTTTCTTT.

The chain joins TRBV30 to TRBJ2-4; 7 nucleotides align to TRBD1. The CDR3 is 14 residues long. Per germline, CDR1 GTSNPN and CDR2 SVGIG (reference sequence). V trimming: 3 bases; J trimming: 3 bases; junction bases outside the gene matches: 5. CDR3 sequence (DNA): TGTGCCTGGAGGGAAGGGGGCAGCAAAAACATTCAGTACTTC. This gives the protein CAWREGGSKNIQYF.

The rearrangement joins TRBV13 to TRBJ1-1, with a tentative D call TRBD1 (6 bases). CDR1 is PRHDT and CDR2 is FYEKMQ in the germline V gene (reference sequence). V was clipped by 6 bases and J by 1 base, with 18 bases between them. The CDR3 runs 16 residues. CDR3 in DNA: TGTGCCAGCAGGATCGTTCAGGGGAGGACGAACACTGAAGCTTTCTTT. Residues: CASRIVQGRTNTEAFF.

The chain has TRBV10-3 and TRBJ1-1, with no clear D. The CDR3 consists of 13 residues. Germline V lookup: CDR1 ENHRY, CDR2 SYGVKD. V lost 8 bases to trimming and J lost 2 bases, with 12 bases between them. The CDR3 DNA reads TGTGCCATCCGGGCAGACCTTAACACTGAAGCTTTCTTT. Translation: CAIRADLNTEAFF.

CDR3 in DNA: TGTGCCACCAGTGATTCTCAAATAGCACAACCAAGCGGATTAGGCTACACCTTC. Translation: CATSDSQIAQPSGLGYTF. The chain is built from TRBV24-1 and TRBJ1-2; unclear D gene. V lost 2 bases to trimming and J lost 8 bases, with 26 bases between them. CDR3 size: 18 residues. Germline values: CDR1 KGHDR, CDR2 SFDVKD.

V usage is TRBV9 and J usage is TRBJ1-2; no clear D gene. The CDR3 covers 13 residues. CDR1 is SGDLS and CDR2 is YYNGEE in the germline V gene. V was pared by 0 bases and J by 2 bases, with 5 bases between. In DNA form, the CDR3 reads TGTGCCAGCAGCGTAGATAGGAACTATGGCTACACCTTC. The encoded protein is CASSVDRNYGYTF.

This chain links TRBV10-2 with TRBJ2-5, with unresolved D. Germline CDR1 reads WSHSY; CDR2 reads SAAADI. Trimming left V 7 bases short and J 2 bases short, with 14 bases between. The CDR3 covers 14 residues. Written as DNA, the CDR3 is TGCGCCAGCACTAACCTCGGTTTACAAGAGACCCAGTACTTC. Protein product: CASTNLGLQETQYF.

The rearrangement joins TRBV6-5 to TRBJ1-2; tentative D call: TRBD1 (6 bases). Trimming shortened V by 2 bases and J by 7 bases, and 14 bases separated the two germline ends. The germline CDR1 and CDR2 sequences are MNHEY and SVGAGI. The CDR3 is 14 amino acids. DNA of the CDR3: TGTGCCAGCAGTTACGCGTCAGGGGTTGGTGGCTACACCTTC. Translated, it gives CASSYASGVGGYTF.

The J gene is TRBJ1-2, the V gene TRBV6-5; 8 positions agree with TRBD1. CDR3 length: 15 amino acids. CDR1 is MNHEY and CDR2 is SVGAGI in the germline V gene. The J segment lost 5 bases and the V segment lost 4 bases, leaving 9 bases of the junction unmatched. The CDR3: CASSSPGQGSYGYTF. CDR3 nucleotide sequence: TGTGCCAGCAGTTCTCCCGGACAGGGATCTTATGGCTACACCTTC.

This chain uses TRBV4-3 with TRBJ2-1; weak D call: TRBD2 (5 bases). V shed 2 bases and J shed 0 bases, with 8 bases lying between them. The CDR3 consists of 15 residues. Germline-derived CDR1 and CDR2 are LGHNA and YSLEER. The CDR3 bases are TGCGCCAGCAGCCAATTGGGGAGCTCCTACAATGAGCAGTTCTTC. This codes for CASSQLGSSYNEQFF.

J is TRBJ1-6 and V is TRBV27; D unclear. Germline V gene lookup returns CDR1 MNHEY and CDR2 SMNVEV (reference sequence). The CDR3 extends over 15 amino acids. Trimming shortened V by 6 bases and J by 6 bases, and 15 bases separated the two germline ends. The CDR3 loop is CASRSDRWGNSPLHF. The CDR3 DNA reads TGTGCCAGCAGAAGCGACCGGTGGGGTAATTCACCCCTCCACTTT.

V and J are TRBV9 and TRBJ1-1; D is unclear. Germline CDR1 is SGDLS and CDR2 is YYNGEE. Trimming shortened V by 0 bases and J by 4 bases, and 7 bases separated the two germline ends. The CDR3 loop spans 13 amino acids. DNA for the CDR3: TGTGCCAGCAGCGTAGGGTTGACCACTGAAGCTTTCTTT. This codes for CASSVGLTTEAFF.

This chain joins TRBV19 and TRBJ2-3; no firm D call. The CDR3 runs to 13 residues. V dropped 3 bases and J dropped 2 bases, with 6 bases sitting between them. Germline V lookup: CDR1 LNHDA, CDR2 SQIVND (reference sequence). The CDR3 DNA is TGTGCCAGTAGTATTCTACTCACAGATACGCAGTATTTT. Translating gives CASSILLTDTQYF.

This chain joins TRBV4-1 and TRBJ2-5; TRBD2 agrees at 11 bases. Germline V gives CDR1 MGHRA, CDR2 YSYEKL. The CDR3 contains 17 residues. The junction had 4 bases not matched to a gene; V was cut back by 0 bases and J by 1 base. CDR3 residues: CASSQDLLAGAQETQYF. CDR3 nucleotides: TGCGCCAGCAGCCAAGATTTACTAGCGGGGGCCCAAGAGACCCAGTACTTC.

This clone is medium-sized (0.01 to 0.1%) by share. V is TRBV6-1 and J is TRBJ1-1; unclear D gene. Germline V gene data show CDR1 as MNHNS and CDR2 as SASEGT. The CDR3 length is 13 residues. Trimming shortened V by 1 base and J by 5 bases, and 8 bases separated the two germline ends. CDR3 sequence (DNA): TGTGCCAGCAGTGAAGAGTCGCATACTGAAGCTTTCTTT. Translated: CASSEESHTEAFF.

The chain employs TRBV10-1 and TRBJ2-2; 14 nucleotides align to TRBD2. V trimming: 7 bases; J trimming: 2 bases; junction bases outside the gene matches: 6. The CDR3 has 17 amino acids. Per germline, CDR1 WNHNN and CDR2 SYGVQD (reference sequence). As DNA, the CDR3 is TGCGCCAGCACCAAGGGACTAGCGGGGGCCAACACCGGGGAGCTGTTTTTT. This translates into CASTKGLAGANTGELFF.

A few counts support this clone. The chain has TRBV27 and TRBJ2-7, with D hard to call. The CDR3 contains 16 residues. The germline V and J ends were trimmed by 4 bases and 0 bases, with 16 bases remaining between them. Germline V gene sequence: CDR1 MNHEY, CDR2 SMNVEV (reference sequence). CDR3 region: CASSSIQEAGSYEQYF. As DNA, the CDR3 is TGTGCCAGCAGTTCGATCCAGGAAGCCGGCTCCTACGAGCAGTACTTC.

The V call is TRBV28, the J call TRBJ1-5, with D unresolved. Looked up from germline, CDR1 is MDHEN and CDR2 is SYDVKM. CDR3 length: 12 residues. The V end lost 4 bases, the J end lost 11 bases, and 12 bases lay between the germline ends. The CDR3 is CASSSQIQSQHF. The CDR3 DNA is TGTGCCAGCAGTTCACAGATCCAGTCCCAGCATTTT. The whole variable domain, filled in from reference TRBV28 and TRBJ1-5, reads DVKVTQSSRYLVKRTGEKVFLECVQDMDHENMFWYRQDPGLGLRLIYFSYDVKMKEKGDIPEGYSVSREKKERFSLILESASTNQTSMYLCASSSQIQSQHFGDGTRLSIL.

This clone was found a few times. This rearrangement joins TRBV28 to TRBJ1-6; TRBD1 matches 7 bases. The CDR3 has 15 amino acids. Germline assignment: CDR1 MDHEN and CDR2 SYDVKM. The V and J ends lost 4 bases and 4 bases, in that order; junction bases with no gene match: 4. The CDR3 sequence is CASSSPGGYNSPLHF. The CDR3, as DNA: TGTGCCAGCAGTTCTCCAGGGGGTTATAATTCACCCCTCCACTTT.

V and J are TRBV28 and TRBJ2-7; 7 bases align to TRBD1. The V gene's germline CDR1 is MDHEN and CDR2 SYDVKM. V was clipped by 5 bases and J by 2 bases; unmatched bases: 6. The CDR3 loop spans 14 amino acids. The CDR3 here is CASSEGQAPYEQYF. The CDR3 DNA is TGTGCCAGCAGTGAAGGACAGGCCCCCTACGAGCAGTACTTC.